Shown below are 22 T cell receptor beta chains from a single sample sequenced in a study of identical twins (dated by TCRdb to about 2016). Libraries were constructed by 5' RACE. Data came from an Illumina HiSeq 2000. TCRdb applied fastp at Q25 and MiXCR to the public reads, then kept only in-frame beta chains. CDR3 protein sequences are deduplicated, and each keeps its most common genes and DNA. The sample yields about 210,000 distinct CDR3 sequences; around a tenth were counted once. Over 4.5% of the sample is held by the ten biggest clonotypes. The source material was memory (CD45RO+) T cells sorted from blood. This sample's cell subset or site label indicates: CD45RO+ enriched T cells. The receptor source for this set is a woman under 30 in good health.

This clonotype appeared many times. Without the conserved terminal phenylalanine or tryptophan, this CDR3 likely stems from a read error. The DNA is omitted, as the CDR3 cannot be located on it reliably, and the CDR3 follows TCRdb's listing. The V gene is TRBV20-1, the J gene TRBJ2-1; TRBD1 is the table's D call and was not checked against the DNA. The CDR3 is 10 amino acids long, termini counted. CDR1 and CDR2 from the germline V gene are DFQATT and SNEGSKA (reference sequence). Here the CDR3 reads CSARELGGAL.

The chain employs TRBV5-6 and TRBJ2-7; D gene unclear. Per the germline V gene, CDR1 is SGHDT and CDR2 is YYEEEE. This CDR3 is 14 amino acids long. V lost 1 base, J lost 2 bases, and 10 bases lay in between. CDR3 amino acids: CASSLWAGTYEQYF. CDR3 bases: TGTGCCAGCAGCTTGTGGGCAGGAACCTACGAGCAGTACTTC.

The chain recombines TRBV4-3 with TRBJ1-3; D remains unclear. There are 15 residues in the CDR3. The V gene lost 4 bases and the J gene lost 2 bases, with 12 bases spanning the gap. The germline V gene encodes CDR1 LGHNA and CDR2 YSLEER. In DNA form, the CDR3 reads TGCGCCAGCAGCCCCCTTCCGACTACTGGAAACACCATATATTTT. Protein product: CASSPLPTTGNTIYF.

This chain connects TRBV12-3 or TRBV12-4 to TRBJ1-2; TRBD1 matches 10 bases. This CDR3 comprises 15 residues. The trim removed 6 bases at V and 6 bases at J, leaving 10 bases unmatched. The DNA of the CDR3 is TGTGCCAGCAGGCGGACAGGGGGAATGTTCGATGGCTACACCTTC. Protein sequence: CASRRTGGMFDGYTF.

This clonotype was counted many times. For the CDR3, the DNA is TGTGCCAGCAGTGCCGACAGGGGGGTACTGAACACTGAAGCTTTCTTT. Amino acid sequence: CASSADRGVLNTEAFF. The J gene is TRBJ1-1, the V gene TRBV25-1; 9 bases line up with TRBD1. The V gene end was trimmed by 4 bases and the J gene end by 0 bases; junction bases not matched to a gene: 6. Per germline, CDR1 MGHDK and CDR2 SYGVNS. The CDR3 contains 16 residues.

This clonotype was counted ten times or more. The J gene is TRBJ2-1, the V gene TRBV4-3, with a tentative D call TRBD1 (6 bases). V was trimmed by 0 bases and J by 3 bases, leaving 9 bases between them. The CDR3 consists of 15 residues. CDR1 is LGHNA and CDR2 is YSLEER in the germline V gene. CDR3 sequence reads: CASSQEVRGYNEQFF. The CDR3 region has the DNA TGCGCCAGCAGCCAAGAAGTCAGGGGCTACAATGAGCAGTTCTTC.

This clonotype was counted a few times. The CDR3 DNA follows: TGTGCCGGAGGACAGTTATACTCTGAAGCTTTCTTT. It yields the protein CAGGQLYSEAFF. The chain joins TRBV30 to TRBJ1-1, with D tentatively TRBD1 (6 bases). This CDR3 has 12 residues. Trimming took 8 bases from V and 6 from J, leaving 16 bases between them. CDR1 and CDR2 from the germline V gene are GTSNPN and SVGIG (reference sequence).

This clonotype ranks as medium-sized. V is TRBV20-1 and J is TRBJ2-1; 8 bases line up with TRBD2. The length of the CDR3 is 13 residues. Germline CDR1 DFQATT, CDR2 SNEGSKA (reference sequence). The V gene end was trimmed by 2 bases and the J gene end by 6 bases; junction bases not matched to a gene: 3. In nucleotides, the CDR3 is TGCAGTGCTAGACGGCTAGCGGGCAATGAGCAGTTCTTC. It translates to CSARRLAGNEQFF.

J is TRBJ1-1 and V is TRBV5-4; D is possibly TRBD1 (5 bases). The CDR3 has 13 residues. Trimming shortened V by 4 bases and J by 3 bases, and 10 bases separated the two germline ends. The germline V gene encodes CDR1 SGHNT and CDR2 YYREEE (reference sequence). In DNA, the CDR3 is TGTGCCAGCAGCGGAGGGACGCACACTGAAGCTTTCTTT. Translation gives CASSGGTHTEAFF.

The V and J genes are TRBV12-3 or TRBV12-4 and TRBJ2-1; D not certain. This CDR3 is 13 amino acids long. Trimming stripped 3 bases from V and 2 bases from J, with 5 bases between. The CDR3 DNA follows: TGTGCCAGCAGTTTGCAGACCTACAATGAGCAGTTCTTC. Its translation: CASSLQTYNEQFF.

This clonotype was detected only a few times. The V call is TRBV30, the J call TRBJ1-4; D unclear. The germline gives CDR1 GTSNPN, CDR2 SVGIG (reference sequence). CDR3 length: 11 residues. V lost 0 bases and J lost 8, with 4 bases in between. Here the CDR3 DNA reads TGTGCCTGGAGTGTCGGGGAAAAACTGTTTTTT. It yields the protein CAWSVGEKLFF.

In this sample, this clonotype turned up a few times. This sequence joins TRBV14 and TRBJ2-1; 12 nucleotides agree with TRBD2. Germline lookup yields CDR1 SGHDN and CDR2 FVKESK. This CDR3 comprises 16 residues. The V segment lost 4 bases and the J segment 9 bases; nucleotides outside the gene matches: 10. This CDR3 reads CASSPTGTSGRGEQFF. The DNA for the CDR3 is TGTGCCAGCAGCCCTACCGGGACTAGCGGGCGCGGTGAGCAGTTCTTC. The complete variable domain, with remaining parts taken from reference TRBV14 and TRBJ2-1, reads EAGVTQFPSHSVIEKGQTVTLRCDPISGHDNLYWYRRVMGKEIKFLLHFVKESKQDESGMPNNRFLAERTGGTYSTLKVQPAELEDSGVYFCASSPTGTSGRGEQFFGPGTRLTVL.

The sample holds a few counts of this clonotype. The J gene is TRBJ1-1, the V gene TRBV20-1, with D perhaps TRBD1 (5 bases). The V gene's germline CDR1 is DFQATT and CDR2 SNEGSKA (reference sequence). V lost 6 bases, J lost 4 bases, and 12 bases lay in between. CDR3 size: 12 residues. DNA for the CDR3: TGCAGTGCCGAGGGGTTGGGCACTGAAGCTTTCTTT. This codes for CSAEGLGTEAFF.

This clonotype was seen at least ten times. This chain links TRBV20-1 with TRBJ2-1, with D tentatively TRBD2 (6 bases). With 3 bases removed from V and 7 bases from J, the gap between germline ends came to 10 bases. The CDR3 runs to 12 residues. The germline V gene has CDR1 DFQATT and CDR2 SNEGSKA (reference sequence). The CDR3 sequence: CSARGTWNEQFF. The CDR3 coding sequence is TGCAGTGCTAGGGGGACTTGGAATGAGCAGTTCTTC.

This clonotype was counted a few times. DNA for the CDR3: TGTGCCAGCAGCCAGCGGCACAGTGAGCAGTTCTTC. Amino acids: CASSQRHSEQFF. The J gene is TRBJ2-1, the V gene TRBV7-9, with D possibly being TRBD2 (5 bases). Trimming left V 5 bases short and J 9 bases short, with 11 bases between. Germline loops: CDR1 SEHNR, CDR2 FQNEAQ (reference sequence). The CDR3 runs to 12 residues.

This clonotype has just a few counts. The chain's CDR3 is CASSQGQRTHPPQHF. Written as DNA, the CDR3 is TGCGCCAGCAGCCAAGGCCAACGGACGCATCCGCCCCAGCATTTT. This chain uses TRBV4-3 with TRBJ1-5, with D uncertain. Deletions cut 1 base from V and 9 bases from J, with 16 bases between. Germline CDR1 and CDR2: LGHNA and YSLEER. This CDR3 has 15 amino acids.

V and J are TRBV10-3 and TRBJ2-3, with 7 positions matching TRBD2. The CDR3 totals 14 residues. The trim removed 5 bases at V and 2 bases at J, leaving 4 bases unmatched. Looked up from germline, CDR1 is ENHRY and CDR2 is SYGVKD. Here the CDR3 DNA reads TGTGCCATCAGTCTAGCGGAAAACACAGATACGCAGTATTTT. Its translation is CAISLAENTDTQYF.

The table lists this clonotype with many counts. The rearrangement joins TRBV15 to TRBJ2-4; D call uncertain. Trimming took off 0 bases at V and 2 bases at J, with 5 bases between the two ends. The CDR3 loop spans 14 amino acids. The germline V gene has CDR1 LNHNV and CDR2 YYDKDF (reference sequence). Here the CDR3 reads CATSRDWSKNIQYF. The CDR3 DNA reads TGTGCCACCAGCAGAGATTGGTCCAAAAACATTCAGTACTTC. Filled out from reference TRBV15 and TRBJ2-4, the complete variable domain reads DAMVIQNPRYQVTQFGKPVTLSCSQTLNHNVMYWYQQKSSQAPKLLFHYYDKDFNNEADTPDNFQSRRPNTSFCFLDIRSPGLGDTAMYLCATSRDWSKNIQYFGAGTRLSVL.

There are a few counts of this clonotype. This chain joins TRBV3-1 and TRBJ2-7; D could derive from TRBD1 or TRBD2 (6 bases each). The ends were cut back, 1 base at V and 1 base at J, with 8 bases in the middle. There are 14 residues in the CDR3. The germline V gene encodes CDR1 LGHDT and CDR2 YNNKEL (reference sequence). The CDR3 reads CASSQGGASYEQYF. CDR3 nucleotides: TGTGCCAGCAGCCAAGGGGGGGCTTCCTACGAGCAGTACTTC.

In its sample, this clonotype was seen many times. In DNA, the CDR3 is TGTGCCACCAGTGAAGTGGGACAGGGGTATCAGCCCCAGCATTTT. Translated, it gives CATSEVGQGYQPQHF. V usage is TRBV24-1 and J usage is TRBJ1-5; TRBD1 matches at 10 bases. This CDR3 comprises 15 residues. Germline V gives CDR1 KGHDR, CDR2 SFDVKD. After removal of 4 bases from V and 5 bases from J, the junction contained 4 bases not matched to a gene.

This clonotype was picked up a small number of times. This sequence joins TRBV20-1 and TRBJ1-6, with 11 bases aligning to TRBD1. Germline V gene sequence: CDR1 DFQATT, CDR2 SNEGSKA (reference sequence). The CDR3 loop spans 16 amino acids. V shed 7 bases and J 8 bases; nucleotides not matched to a gene: 13. The CDR3 DNA follows: TGCAGTGTTACAGTAGGGACAGGGGGTCTTGATTCACCCCTCCACTTT. It encodes CSVTVGTGGLDSPLHF.

The rearrangement links TRBV12-3 or TRBV12-4 to TRBJ1-2; no firm D call. Trimming removed 3 bases at V and 1 base at J, with 6 bases between. The CDR3 contains 13 residues. DNA for the CDR3: TGTGCCAGCAGTTTTTGGAGTAACTATGGCTACACCTTC. Amino acids: CASSFWSNYGYTF.